This T cell receptor (beta chain) was found in a study of blood T cells in healthy people across ages (dated by TCRdb to the mid-2010s). With respect to the entire study: In model experiments, roughly one uniquely barcoded TCR beta cDNA molecule per two T cells was captured by template switching. To avoid experimental bias, donors of different ages were distributed randomly across sequencing lanes. Two additional independent replicas of 1 million unique cDNA reads from the same blood draw were analyzed for two donors (one aged 18 to 30 and one aged 80 or older). The donors were split into four age groups: young (average 16 years), middle-aged (roughly 42), aged (about 56) and long-lived (more than 80). Age-related changes in TCR beta repertoire diversity were measured in the study by deep sequencing normalized with unique cDNA molecular identifiers. Points the paper makes about the study in general: Donor CMV infection status was unknown, potentially confounding age-related changes in expanded clonotypes. As age increased, observed TCR beta diversity per million T cells dropped in a roughly linear way, and a significant reduction was already evident by age 40. Bulk unsorted PBMC profiling prevented conclusive comparison of naive and antigen-experienced compartments. Estimates of total diversity based on one million sequenced T cells were regarded as lower bounds and as underestimates. There was a strong correlation between observed TCR beta diversity and the percentage of naive T cells measured by flow cytometry. Compared with the aged group, the long-lived group had more naive CD4+ T cells, fewer expanded clones and increased TCR diversity, suggesting age selection.

CDR1 and CDR2, per the germline V gene, are SQVTM and ANQGSEA. Spanning cysteine to phenylalanine, the CDR3 consists of 13 amino acids. Of the read, only the CDR3 DNA is kept; its 39 bases are in frame from base 1. This clonotype was found a few times. What this receptor recognizes is not known. No quality values exist for individual bases; no much larger clone is one base distant. The donors were some 39 Caucasian individuals from Russia, aged roughly 6 to 100 years, who were systemically healthy. Each donor gave ten milliliters of peripheral blood, collected into EDTA-treated Vacutainer tubes. Ficoll-Paque density-gradient centrifugation was used to isolate PBMCs, with at least 6.5 million per sample. Total RNA, at least 6 micrograms per sample, was extracted from PBMCs with Trizol reagent. For every donor, an aliquot of PBMCs went through flow cytometry to measure the percentages of naive CD45RAhigh/CD27high T cells.

Library creation used 5' RACE. Sequencing instrument: Illumina HiSeq 2500. The second PCR ran for roughly 6 to 11 cycles and used a J-beta primer mix along with a sample-barcoded 5' primer. A unique molecular identifier was introduced onto each TCR beta cDNA molecule by a template-switch 5' adaptor carrying 12 random nucleotides. At least 2.5 million CDR3-containing paired-end reads were obtained from each sample. All of the RNA was converted into first-strand cDNA using the Mint cDNA synthesis kit, with a TRBC-specific oligonucleotide serving as the primer. Following uracil-DNA glycosylase treatment, all cDNA underwent a first 18-cycle PCR with the universal primers M1SS and BC2_uni_R. Per the original workflow: Normalization of each sample was performed by random selection of 1 million high-quality reads, each carrying a distinct molecular identifier. Instead of being binned into consensus sequences, reads with shared molecular identifiers were discarded. MiTCR, set to a Q25 quality threshold and the strictest error-elimination algorithm, was used for CDR3 identification, clonotype clustering and error correction. A nonparametric unseen species model with Euler transformation was used to estimate a lower bound on total TCR beta diversity. Starting from the raw public reads, TCRdb applied fastp trimming at Q25, assembled clones with MiXCR and retained in-frame beta chains. Rows merge per CDR3 protein into single entries with the most common DNA and genes. These V and J calls rely on TCRdb rather than the paper's analysis. This sample has around 1.5 million distinct CDR3 sequences in its table, and roughly 40% of those were observed once. Jointly, the top ten make up 7.9% of the sample.

This receptor was obtained from a young woman in good health. Sequenced sample: blood. This chain is built from TRBV29-1 and TRBJ2-1; 6 matching bases give a weak D call of TRBD1. TRBJ2-7 explains the end of the DNA better; the J call may be wrong. The CDR3 reads CSAEQGSDNEQYF. The DNA reads TGCAGCGCCGAACAGGGCTCCGACAATGAGCAGTACTTC.